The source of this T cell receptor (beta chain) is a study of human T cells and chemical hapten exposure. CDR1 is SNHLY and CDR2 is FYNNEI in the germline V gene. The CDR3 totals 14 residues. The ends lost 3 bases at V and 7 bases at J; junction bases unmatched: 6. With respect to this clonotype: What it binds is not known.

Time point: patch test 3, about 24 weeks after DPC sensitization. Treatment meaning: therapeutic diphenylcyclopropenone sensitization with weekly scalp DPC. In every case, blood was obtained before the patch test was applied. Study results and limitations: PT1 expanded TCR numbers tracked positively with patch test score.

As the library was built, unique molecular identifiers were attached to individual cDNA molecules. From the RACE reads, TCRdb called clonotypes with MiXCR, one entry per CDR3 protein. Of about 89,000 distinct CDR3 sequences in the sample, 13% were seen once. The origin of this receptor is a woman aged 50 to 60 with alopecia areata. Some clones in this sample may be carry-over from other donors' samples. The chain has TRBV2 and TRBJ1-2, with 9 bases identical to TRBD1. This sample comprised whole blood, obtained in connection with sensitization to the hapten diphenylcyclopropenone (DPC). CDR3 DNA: TGTGCCAGCAGTGAGCGGACAGGGGACTCTGGCTACACCTTC. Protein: CASSERTGDSGYTF.